The 11 T cell receptor beta chains listed next were all sequenced from one sample in a study of T-cell reconstitution after alpha-beta-depleted transplantation in children. This sample's TCRbeta library carried unique molecular identifier barcodes. TCRdb analysed the PCR reads with MiXCR anew, one entry per CDR3 protein. The repertoire holds around 600,000 distinct CDR3 sequences, approximately 15% seen once, with 1.1% in the top ten. This sample comprised PBMCs from the stem cell graft donor, obtained from the stem cell graft. The receptors originated from a human donor who donated a stem cell graft to a child with acute myeloid leukemia.

This clonotype appeared many times. The rearrangement uses TRBV12-3 or TRBV12-4 and TRBJ1-2; the D is unclear. V dropped 4 bases and J dropped 4 bases, with 16 bases sitting between them. This CDR3 has 15 residues. CDR3 coding DNA: TGTGCCAGCAGTTACGGCCTGGACCCAAGCTATGGCTACACCTTC. It is translated as CASSYGLDPSYGYTF.

The chain has TRBV15 and TRBJ2-5; TRBD1 or TRBD2 may be the D gene (5 bases each). The V gene's germline CDR1 is LNHNV and CDR2 YYDKDF (reference sequence). CDR3 length: 14 amino acids. Trimming took 0 bases from V and 2 from J, leaving 7 bases between them. The CDR3 spells CATSREGVQETQYF. DNA for the CDR3: TGTGCCACCAGCAGAGAGGGGGTACAAGAGACCCAGTACTTC.

The chain joins TRBV12-3 or TRBV12-4 to TRBJ2-2; D perhaps matches TRBD2 (5 bases). V lost 3 bases, J lost 5 bases, and 19 bases lay in between. CDR3 length equals 17 residues. The CDR3 region is CASSFVVDYLRTGELFF. As DNA, the CDR3 is TGTGCCAGCAGTTTCGTAGTTGACTATCTTCGGACCGGGGAGCTGTTTTTT.

This clonotype appeared a few times. The chain is built from TRBV20-1 and TRBJ2-7; TRBD2 matches at 11 bases. Germline CDR1 is DFQATT and CDR2 is SNEGSKA (reference sequence). After removal of 1 base from V and 1 base from J, the junction contained 9 bases not matched to a gene. This CDR3 has 17 amino acids. CDR3 coding DNA: TGCAGTGCTAGAGGGGGAACTAGCGGGGGCCTTTCCTACGAGCAGTACTTC. It encodes CSARGGTSGGLSYEQYF.

Many counts were recorded for this clonotype. This chain joins TRBV25-1 and TRBJ1-6; D is ambiguous. V lost 4 bases to trimming and J lost 15 bases, with 10 bases between them. Germline V CDR1 and CDR2: MGHDK, SYGVNS. This CDR3 is built from 11 residues. CDR3 in amino acids: CASSGGQGLHF. In nucleotides, the CDR3 is TGTGCCAGCAGTGGGGGTCAAGGCCTCCACTTT.

This clonotype was picked up many times. The genes are TRBV12-3 or TRBV12-4 and TRBJ2-2, with D possibly being TRBD1 (6 bases). The CDR3 contains 15 residues. V was trimmed by 3 bases and J by 4 bases, leaving 12 bases between them. This CDR3 reads CASSFSQGGTGELFF. The CDR3 region has the DNA TGTGCCAGCAGTTTTTCACAGGGTGGCACCGGGGAGCTGTTTTTT.

This rearrangement joins TRBV5-4 to TRBJ2-3; TRBD2 agrees at 9 bases. Germline assignment: CDR1 SGHNT and CDR2 YYREEE (reference sequence). V lost 5 bases, J lost 6 bases, and 10 bases stayed unmatched. CDR3 size: 15 residues. The DNA for the CDR3 is TGTGCCAGCAGAACCGGGGGGACTAGCCCGGATACGCAGTATTTT. Encoded protein: CASRTGGTSPDTQYF. Full variable domain (remainder filled in from reference TRBV5-4 and TRBJ2-3): ETGVTQSPTHLIKTRGQQVTLRCSSQSGHNTVSWYQQALGQGPQFIFQYYREEENGRGNFPPRFSGLQFPNYSSELNVNALELDDSALYLCASRTGGTSPDTQYFGPGTRLTVL.

This clonotype has only a few counts. The chain is built from TRBV7-2 and TRBJ1-1; D unclear. The germline CDR1 and CDR2 sequences are SGHTA and FQGNSA. The CDR3 runs 14 residues. V shed 2 bases and J shed 5 bases, with 12 bases lying between them. This chain's CDR3 is CASSLYPPRTEAFF. CDR3 sequence (DNA): TGTGCCAGCAGCTTATACCCGCCACGGACTGAAGCTTTCTTT.

This clonotype was counted at least ten times. The chain carries TRBV6-2 or TRBV6-3 and TRBJ2-7, with a weak D call TRBD2 (6 bases). Germline V gene lookup returns CDR1 MNHEY and CDR2 SVGEGT. Trimming stripped 8 bases from V and 4 bases from J, with 15 bases between. The CDR3 runs 13 residues. Here the CDR3 DNA reads TGTGCCAGCCAGGAGGGAGAGGCTTACGAGCAGTACTTC. This encodes CASQEGEAYEQYF.

This clonotype was observed many times. The chain carries TRBV10-3 and TRBJ1-6, with a tentative D call TRBD1 (5 bases). This CDR3 comprises 15 residues. Trimming left V 4 bases short and J 8 bases short, with 15 bases between. Germline lookup yields CDR1 ENHRY and CDR2 SYGVKD. As DNA, the CDR3 is TGTGCCATCAGTGCCCGTGGGGGGGTGGATTCACCCCTCCACTTT. Residues: CAISARGGVDSPLHF.

This clonotype was found many times. The chain combines TRBV20-1 with TRBJ1-1; no clear D gene. From germline, CDR1 is DFQATT and CDR2 SNEGSKA (reference sequence). The CDR3 contains 13 residues. Between the trimmed V and J ends, which lost 0 bases and 4 bases, there was a span of 9 bases. The CDR3 coding sequence is TGCAGTGCTAGAGATGATGGCCCCACTGAAGCTTTCTTT. Translated, it gives CSARDDGPTEAFF.